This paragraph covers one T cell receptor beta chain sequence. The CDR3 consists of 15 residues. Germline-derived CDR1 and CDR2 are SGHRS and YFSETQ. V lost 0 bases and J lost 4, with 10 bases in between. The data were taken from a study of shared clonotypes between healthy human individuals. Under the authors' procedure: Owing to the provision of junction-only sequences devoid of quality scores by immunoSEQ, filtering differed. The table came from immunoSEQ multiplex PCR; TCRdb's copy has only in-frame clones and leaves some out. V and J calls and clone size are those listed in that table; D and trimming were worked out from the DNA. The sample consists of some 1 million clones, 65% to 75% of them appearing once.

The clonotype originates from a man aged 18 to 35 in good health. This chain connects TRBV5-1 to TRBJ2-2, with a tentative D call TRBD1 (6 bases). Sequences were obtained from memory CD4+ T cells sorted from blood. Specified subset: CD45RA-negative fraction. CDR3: CASSLGGHSTGELFF. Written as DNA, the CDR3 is TGCGCCAGCAGCTTGGGGGGACACTCCACCGGGGAGCTGTTTTTT.